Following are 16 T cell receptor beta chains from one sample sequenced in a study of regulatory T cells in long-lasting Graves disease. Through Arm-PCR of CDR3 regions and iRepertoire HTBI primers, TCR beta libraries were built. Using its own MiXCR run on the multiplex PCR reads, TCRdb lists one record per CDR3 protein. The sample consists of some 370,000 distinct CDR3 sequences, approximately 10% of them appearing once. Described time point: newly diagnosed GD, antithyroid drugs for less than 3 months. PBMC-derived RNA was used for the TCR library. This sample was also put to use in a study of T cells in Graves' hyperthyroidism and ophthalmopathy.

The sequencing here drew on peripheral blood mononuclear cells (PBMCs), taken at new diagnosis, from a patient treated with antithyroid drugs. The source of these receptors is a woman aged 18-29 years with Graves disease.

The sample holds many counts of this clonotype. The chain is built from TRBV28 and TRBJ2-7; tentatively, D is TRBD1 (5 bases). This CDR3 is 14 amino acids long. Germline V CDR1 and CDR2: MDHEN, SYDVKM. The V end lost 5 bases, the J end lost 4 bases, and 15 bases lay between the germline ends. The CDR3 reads CASSQTEIIYEQYF. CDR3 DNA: TGTGCCAGCAGTCAGACAGAAATCATTTACGAGCAGTACTTC. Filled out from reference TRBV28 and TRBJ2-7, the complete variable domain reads DVKVTQSSRYLVKRTGEKVFLECVQDMDHENMFWYRQDPGLGLRLIYFSYDVKMKEKGDIPEGYSVSREKKERFSLILESASTNQTSMYLCASSQTEIIYEQYFGPGTRLTVT.

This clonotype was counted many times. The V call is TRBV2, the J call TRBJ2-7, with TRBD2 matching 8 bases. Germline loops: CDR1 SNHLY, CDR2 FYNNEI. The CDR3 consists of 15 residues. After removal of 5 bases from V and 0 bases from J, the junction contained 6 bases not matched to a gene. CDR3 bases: TGTGCCAGCAGTCGACGGGGGGGGAGCTCCTACGAGCAGTACTTC. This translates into CASSRRGGSSYEQYF.

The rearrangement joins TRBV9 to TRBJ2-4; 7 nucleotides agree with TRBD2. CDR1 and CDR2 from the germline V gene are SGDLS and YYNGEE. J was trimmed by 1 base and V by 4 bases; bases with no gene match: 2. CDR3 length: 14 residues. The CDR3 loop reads CASSREEAKNIQYF. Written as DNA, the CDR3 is TGTGCCAGCAGCCGGGAGGAGGCCAAAAACATTCAGTACTTC. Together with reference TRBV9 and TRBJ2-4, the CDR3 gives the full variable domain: DSGVTQTPKHLITATGQRVTLRCSPRSGDLSVYWYQQSLDQGLQFLIQYYNGEERAKGNILERFSAQQFPDLHSELNLSSLELGDSALYFCASSREEAKNIQYFGAGTRLSVL.

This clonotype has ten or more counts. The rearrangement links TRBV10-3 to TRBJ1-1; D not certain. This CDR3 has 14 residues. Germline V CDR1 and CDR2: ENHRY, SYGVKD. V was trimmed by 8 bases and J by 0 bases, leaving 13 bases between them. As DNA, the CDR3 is TGTGCCATCGGAGGCAGACAAATGAACACTGAAGCTTTCTTT. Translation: CAIGGRQMNTEAFF.

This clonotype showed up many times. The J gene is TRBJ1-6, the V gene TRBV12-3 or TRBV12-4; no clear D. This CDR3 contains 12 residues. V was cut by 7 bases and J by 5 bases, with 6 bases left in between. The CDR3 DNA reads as TGTGCCAGCACACAGAATAATTCACCCCTCCACTTT. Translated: CASTQNNSPLHF.

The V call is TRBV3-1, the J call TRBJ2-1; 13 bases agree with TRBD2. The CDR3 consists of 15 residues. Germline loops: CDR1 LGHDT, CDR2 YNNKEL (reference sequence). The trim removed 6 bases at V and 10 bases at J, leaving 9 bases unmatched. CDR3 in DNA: TGTGCCAGCAGAAACGGACTAGCGGGAGTTAGGGAGCAGTTCTTC. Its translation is CASRNGLAGVREQFF.

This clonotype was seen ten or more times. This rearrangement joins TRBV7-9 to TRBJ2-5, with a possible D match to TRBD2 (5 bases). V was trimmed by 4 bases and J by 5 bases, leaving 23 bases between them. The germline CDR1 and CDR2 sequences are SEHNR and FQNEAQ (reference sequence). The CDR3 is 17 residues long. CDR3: CASSSTIPGIRWETQYF. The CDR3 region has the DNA TGTGCCAGCAGCTCCACTATCCCCGGGATCCGGTGGGAGACCCAGTACTTC.

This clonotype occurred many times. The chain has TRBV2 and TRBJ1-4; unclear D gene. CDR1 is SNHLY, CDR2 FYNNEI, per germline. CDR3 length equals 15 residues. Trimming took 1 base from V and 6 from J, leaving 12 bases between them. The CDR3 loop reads CASSEGRGFYEKLFF. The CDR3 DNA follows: TGTGCCAGCAGTGAAGGTCGAGGTTTTTATGAAAAACTGTTTTTT.

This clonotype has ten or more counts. CDR3 DNA: TGTGCCAGCAGTTTAGTGGGCAGACGTTCCTACAATGAGCAGTTCTTC. Translating it yields CASSLVGRRSYNEQFF. This chain joins TRBV12-3 or TRBV12-4 and TRBJ2-1; D is unclear. V lost 1 base and J lost 1, with 11 bases in between. The CDR3 runs 16 residues.

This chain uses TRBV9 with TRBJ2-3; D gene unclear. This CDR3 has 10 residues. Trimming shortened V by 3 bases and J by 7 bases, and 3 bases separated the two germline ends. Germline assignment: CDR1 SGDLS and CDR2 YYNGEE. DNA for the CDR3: TGTGCCAGCAGCGGTAATACGCAGTATTTT. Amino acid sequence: CASSGNTQYF.

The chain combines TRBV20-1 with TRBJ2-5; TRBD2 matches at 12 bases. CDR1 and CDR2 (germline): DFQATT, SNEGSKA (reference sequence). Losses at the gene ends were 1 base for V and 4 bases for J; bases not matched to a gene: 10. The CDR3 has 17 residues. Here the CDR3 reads CSARASMTSGRSETQYF. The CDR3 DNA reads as TGCAGTGCTAGAGCTTCCATGACTAGCGGGAGATCAGAGACCCAGTACTTC.

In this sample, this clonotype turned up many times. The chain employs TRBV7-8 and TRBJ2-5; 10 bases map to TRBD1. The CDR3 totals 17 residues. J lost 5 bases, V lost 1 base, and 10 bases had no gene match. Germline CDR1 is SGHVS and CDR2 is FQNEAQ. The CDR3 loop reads CASSLVWGQGLWETQYF. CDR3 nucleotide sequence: TGTGCCAGCAGCTTAGTCTGGGGACAGGGGCTGTGGGAGACCCAGTACTTC.

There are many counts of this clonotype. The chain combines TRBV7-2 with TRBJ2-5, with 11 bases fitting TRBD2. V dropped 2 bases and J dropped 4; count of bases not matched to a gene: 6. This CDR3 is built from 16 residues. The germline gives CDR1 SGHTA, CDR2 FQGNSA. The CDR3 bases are TGTGCCAGCAGCTTACAGACTAGCGGGGCTGGAGAGACCCAGTACTTC. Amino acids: CASSLQTSGAGETQYF.

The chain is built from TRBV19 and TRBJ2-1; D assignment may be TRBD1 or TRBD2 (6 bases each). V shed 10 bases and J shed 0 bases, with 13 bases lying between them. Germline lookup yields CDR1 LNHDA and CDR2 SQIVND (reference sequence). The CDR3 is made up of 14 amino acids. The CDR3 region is CATKRGASYNEQFF. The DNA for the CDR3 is TGTGCCACCAAGAGGGGGGCCTCCTACAATGAGCAGTTCTTC. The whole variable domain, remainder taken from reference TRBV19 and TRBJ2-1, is DGGITQSPKYLFRKEGQNVTLSCEQNLNHDAMYWYRQDPGQGLRLIYYSQIVNDFQKGDIAEGYSVSREKKESFPLTVTSAQKNPTAFYLCATKRGASYNEQFFGPGTRLTVL.

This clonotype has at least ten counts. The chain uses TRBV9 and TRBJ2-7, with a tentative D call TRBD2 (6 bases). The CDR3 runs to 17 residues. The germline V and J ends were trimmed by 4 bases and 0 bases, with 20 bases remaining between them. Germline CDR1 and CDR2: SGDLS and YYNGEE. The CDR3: CASSQEGHGTSSYEQYF. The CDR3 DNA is TGTGCCAGCAGCCAGGAGGGTCACGGGACGAGCTCCTACGAGCAGTACTTC.

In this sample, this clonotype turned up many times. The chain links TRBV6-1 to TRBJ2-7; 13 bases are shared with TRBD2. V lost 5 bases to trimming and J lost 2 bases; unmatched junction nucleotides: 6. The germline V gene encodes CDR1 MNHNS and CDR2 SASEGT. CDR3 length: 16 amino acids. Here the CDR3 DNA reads TGTGCCAGCAGTAAGGGGACTAGCGGGGCGACCTACGAGCAGTACGTC. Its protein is CASSKGTSGATYEQYV.